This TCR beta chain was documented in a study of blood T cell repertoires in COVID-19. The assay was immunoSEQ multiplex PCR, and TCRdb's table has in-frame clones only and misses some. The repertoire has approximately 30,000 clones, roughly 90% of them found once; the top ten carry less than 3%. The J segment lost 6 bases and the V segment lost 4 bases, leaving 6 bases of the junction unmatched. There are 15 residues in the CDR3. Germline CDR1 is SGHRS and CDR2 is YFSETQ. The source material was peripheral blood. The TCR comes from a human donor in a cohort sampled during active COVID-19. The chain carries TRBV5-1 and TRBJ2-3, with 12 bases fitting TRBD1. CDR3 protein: CASSVGTGGDDTQYF. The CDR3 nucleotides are TGCGCCAGCAGCGTCGGGACAGGGGGCGACGATACGCAGTATTTT. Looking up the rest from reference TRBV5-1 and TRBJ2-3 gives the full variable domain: KAGVTQTPRYLIKTRGQQVTLSCSPISGHRSVSWYQQTPGQGLQFLFEYFSETQRNKGNFPGRFSGRQFSNSRSEMNVSTLELGDSALYLCASSVGTGGDDTQYFGPGTRLTVL.